These 21 T cell receptor beta chains came from one sample sequenced in a study of esophageal squamous cell carcinoma under preoperative chemotherapy. Each CDR3 protein is one row after TCRdb ran MiXCR on the PCR reads. This sample has over 10,000 distinct CDR3 sequences, with 54% found just once. Stated time point: before preoperative PTX-NDP chemotherapy. This specimen was acquired from a patient given preoperative chemotherapy. The receptors were sampled from a human donor with esophageal squamous cell carcinoma. The donor label of this sample is uncertain.

By sample share, this clonotype is medium-sized. CDR3 loop: CASSYSREARTDTQYF. The CDR3 region has the DNA TGTGCCAGCAGTTACTCGCGGGAAGCACGCACAGATACGCAGTATTTT. This chain connects TRBV6-5 to TRBJ2-3, with a weak D call TRBD2 (6 bases). The CDR3 is 16 residues long. Trimming pared 0 bases from V and 1 base from J, leaving 11 bases between. Germline V gives CDR1 MNHEY, CDR2 SVGAGI.

This clonotype was seen only a few times. One end of the junction does not line up with germline, which may come from a read error. The chain carries TRBV6-1 and TRBJ2-3; D might be TRBD1 (6 bases). The CDR3 spans 16 residues. Germline V CDR1 and CDR2: MNHNS, SASEGT. The chain's CDR3 is CASRGFGGSYTETQYF. CDR3 DNA: TGTGCCAGCAGGGGGTTTGGGGGCAGCTACACAGAGACGCAGTATTTC.

The chain uses TRBV11-2 and TRBJ2-1; no clear D. V dropped 3 bases and J dropped 7 bases, with 4 bases sitting between them. The CDR3 has 11 residues. CDR1 and CDR2 (germline): SGHAT, FQNNGV. CDR3 nucleotide sequence: TGTGCCAGCAGCTTGGGGAATGAGCAGTTCTTC. Its protein is CASSLGNEQFF.

This clonotype is categorized as medium-sized (0.01 to 0.1%). The rearrangement links TRBV7-9 to TRBJ2-1, with unresolved D. TRBJ2-7 explains the end of the DNA better; the J call may be wrong. The germline gives CDR1 SEHNR, CDR2 FQNEAQ (reference sequence). The CDR3 is made up of 13 amino acids. CDR3 bases: TGTGCCAGCAGCACCCTAGACCGAGGCTGGCAGTACTTC. It specifies CASSTLDRGWQYF.

This clonotype is judged medium-sized. The chain has TRBV27 and TRBJ2-7; TRBD2 is a possible D gene (6 bases). V lost 8 bases to trimming and J lost 0 bases, with 8 bases between them. Germline CDR1 is MNHEY and CDR2 is SMNVEV (reference sequence). This CDR3 region has 12 residues. The CDR3 DNA reads TGTGCCAGCGGGGACTCCTCCTACGAGCAGTACTTC. Protein sequence: CASGDSSYEQYF.

J is TRBJ2-1 and V is TRBV6-1, with TRBD1 identical over 9 bases. V gave up 6 bases and J gave up 1 base; unmatched junction bases: 4. From germline, CDR1 is MNHNS and CDR2 SASEGT. The CDR3 runs to 15 residues. CDR3 nucleotides: TGTGCCAGCAGCGTACAGGGGGCTTCCTACAATGAGCAGTTCTTC. It yields the protein CASSVQGASYNEQFF.

V is TRBV10-1 and J is TRBJ2-1, with TRBD2 matching over 11 bases. Germline CDR1 WNHNN, CDR2 SYGVQD (reference sequence). CDR3 length: 14 residues. V dropped 5 bases and J dropped 6; count of bases not matched to a gene: 3. The CDR3 loop is CASSPGTSGNEQFF. Here the CDR3 DNA reads TGCGCCAGCAGTCCCGGGACTAGCGGCAATGAGCAGTTCTTC.

The chain employs TRBV27 and TRBJ1-1; 10 nucleotides align to TRBD1. CDR1 and CDR2 (germline): MNHEY, SMNVEV (reference sequence). Trimming cost V 4 bases and J 1 base; bases outside gene matches: 6. CDR3 size: 16 residues. The CDR3 is CASSSGQGGGNTEAFF. In DNA, the CDR3 is TGTGCCAGCAGTTCCGGACAGGGGGGTGGGAACACTGAAGCTTTCTTT.

This clonotype was seen more than once but under ten times. V and J are TRBV4-1 and TRBJ2-2, with D perhaps matching TRBD1 (5 bases). Germline CDR1 MGHRA, CDR2 YSYEKL. V was pared by 0 bases and J by 5 bases, with 10 bases between. The length of the CDR3 is 15 residues. The CDR3, as DNA: TGCGCCAGCAGCCAAGATAACAGGCCGACCGGGGAGCTGTTTTTT. It codes for CASSQDNRPTGELFF.

The chain employs TRBV6-1 and TRBJ2-3, with D uncertain. The end of the DNA is better explained by TRBJ2-7, so the J call may be wrong. CDR1 is MNHNS, CDR2 SASEGT, per germline. The CDR3 sequence is 12 residues long. The DNA of the CDR3 is TGTGCCAGCAGTGGATATGAAGATACGCAGTACTTC. Encoded protein: CASSGYEDTQYF.

Of note for this clonotype: Relative to the germline gene, one junction end is altered; a read error may explain this. The chain is built from TRBV6-1 and TRBJ2-4; weak D call: TRBD1 (5 bases). Germline V CDR1 and CDR2: MNHNS, SASEGT. There are 16 residues in the CDR3. The chain's CDR3 is CASSDLGRSAKNTQYF. The CDR3 coding sequence is TGTGCCAGCAGTGACTTGGGGCGGAGCGCCAAAAATACGCAGTATTTC.

A single count supports this clonotype. Given a much more abundant clone one base away, this may be a read error. CDR3 residues: CASSGTSGGTQYF. In DNA form, the CDR3 reads TGTGCCAGCAGCGGGACTAGCGGGGGGACCCAGTACTTC. The gene calls are TRBV27 and TRBJ2-6; 14 positions match TRBD2. The J call may be wrong; the DNA end is better matched by TRBJ2-5. The CDR3 runs to 13 residues. The germline CDR1 and CDR2 sequences are MNHEY and SMNVEV (reference sequence).

The rearrangement joins TRBV6-5 to TRBJ2-3, with 8 bases lining up with TRBD2. The J call may be mistaken, given a closer DNA end match to TRBJ2-1. CDR1 is MNHEY, CDR2 SVGAGI, per germline. This CDR3 has 13 residues. The CDR3 bases are TGTGCCAGCAGTTATGGTAGCGGGGACGAGCAGTTCTTC. Translating gives CASSYGSGDEQFF.

Of note for this clonotype: At one of its ends the junction is not consistent with the germline gene, which may arise from a read error. This sequence joins TRBV6-5 and TRBJ2-1, with D possibly matching TRBD2 (5 bases). The CDR3 spans 14 residues. Germline V gene data show CDR1 as MNHEY and CDR2 as SVGAGI. The CDR3 protein is CASRYSGSRDEQFF. The CDR3 DNA sequence: TGTGCCAGCAGATATAGTGGGAGTAGGGATGAGCAGTTTTTT.

This sequence joins TRBV4-1 and TRBJ2-3; TRBD1 matches at 9 bases. The assigned J gene may be wrong: the sequence end matches TRBJ2-7 better. This CDR3 has 16 residues. From germline, CDR1 is MGHRA and CDR2 YSYEKL. CDR3 coding DNA: TGCGCCAGCAGCCAAGATGGGGGGACAGGGTCCTACGAGCAGTACTTC. Its protein product is CASSQDGGTGSYEQYF.

The V gene is TRBV6-1, the J gene TRBJ2-7; 8 bases match TRBD1. Germline-derived CDR1 and CDR2 are MNHNS and SASEGT. V gave up 5 bases and J gave up 5 bases; unmatched junction bases: 8. CDR3 length equals 14 residues. Here the CDR3 reads CASSLRQGADEQYF. The CDR3 DNA sequence: TGTGCCAGCAGTCTCCGGCAGGGGGCGGACGAGCAGTACTTC.

This clonotype is labeled as medium-sized. The rearrangement uses TRBV10-3 and TRBJ2-3; 7 bases line up with TRBD2. J lost 2 bases, V lost 2 bases, and 4 bases had no gene match. Germline CDR1 reads ENHRY; CDR2 reads SYGVKD. This CDR3 is 15 amino acids long. CDR3 coding DNA: TGTGCCATCAGTGAGGGGGCGGGAGACACAGATACGCAGTATTTT. This translates into CAISEGAGDTDTQYF.

The V gene is TRBV20-1, the J gene TRBJ2-1; 11 positions match TRBD2. There are 15 residues in the CDR3. Germline CDR1 and CDR2: DFQATT and SNEGSKA (reference sequence). J lost 0 bases, V lost 6 bases, and 4 bases had no gene match. The CDR3, as DNA: TGCAGTGCCACCACTAGCGGGAGCTCCTACAATGAGCAGTTCTTC. Translating gives CSATTSGSSYNEQFF.

This clonotype appeared many times. The chain couples TRBV6-1 to TRBJ2-2; D assignment may be TRBD1 or TRBD2 (5 bases each). Germline V lookup: CDR1 MNHNS, CDR2 SASEGT. Trimming removed 7 bases at V and 5 bases at J, with 8 bases between. This CDR3 spans 12 amino acids. CDR3 amino acids: CASTEGTGELFF. The CDR3 DNA sequence: TGTGCCAGCACCGAGGGGACCGGGGAGCTGTTTTTT.

This clonotype has only a few counts. The rearrangement joins TRBV14 to TRBJ2-1, with 12 nucleotides matching TRBD1. The CDR3 covers 16 residues. Germline V gives CDR1 SGHDN, CDR2 FVKESK. V lost 3 bases to trimming and J lost 9 bases; unmatched junction nucleotides: 9. This CDR3 reads CASSHGPGQGAIEQFF. The CDR3 nucleotides are TGTGCCAGCAGCCACGGCCCGGGACAGGGGGCGATTGAGCAGTTCTTC.

By share, this clonotype ranks as large. The V gene is TRBV6-1, the J gene TRBJ2-1; D possibly matches TRBD1 or TRBD2 (5 bases each). Judging by the DNA end, TRBJ2-7 fits better; the J call may be wrong. The CDR3 has 14 residues. Germline V CDR1 and CDR2: MNHNS, SASEGT. The CDR3 DNA reads as TGTGCCAGCAGTGAAGCGGGGACCTCCTACGAGCAGTACTTC. Protein product: CASSEAGTSYEQYF.